Reported below is one TCR beta chain. Antigen specificity is unknown. The data belong to a study of cytomegalovirus exposure and HLA in healthy donors. Study observations and caveats: Most TCR sequences showed up rarely, but some public TCRs showed up in many donors. It was approximately 150 TCR beta chains that were listed as cytomegalovirus-associated.

The primer mix had 60 Vbeta and 13 Jbeta primers. The method was immunoSEQ multiplex PCR; TCRdb's version includes in-frame clones alone and lacks a portion of them. The repertoire includes about 85,000 clones, 80% of them detected once, and about 32% sits in the top ten. The V gene's germline CDR1 is SGHVS and CDR2 FNYEAQ. CDR3 length: 16 residues. V lost 1 base and J lost 7; bases outside the gene matches: 10. Each donor was nominally healthy when sampled (though unrecorded immune exposures were likely). Input material: PBMCs. This TCR came from a man aged 50 or older in good health and CMV-seropositive. The chain has TRBV7-6 and TRBJ2-1; 7 bases agree with TRBD1. In DNA form, the CDR3 reads TGTGCCAGCAGCTTAGGCCGGGACAGAACACGGAATGAGCAGTTCTTC. It is translated as CASSLGRDRTRNEQFF. Variable domain in full (rest from reference TRBV7-6 and TRBJ2-1): GAGVSQSPRYKVTKRGQDVALRCDPISGHVSLYWYRQALGQGPEFLTYFNYEAQQDKSGLPNDRFSAERPEGSISTLTIQRTEQRDSAMYRCASSLGRDRTRNEQFFGPGTRLTVL.